This TCR beta chain was profiled in a study of beta chain features in type 1 diabetes. The study's findings and limits: TCRB CDR3 length was moderately but significantly reduced in all four CD4+ subsets of Type 1 diabetes patients.

This clone occurred a few times. The antigen remains undetermined. Germline V gives CDR1 SGHTA, CDR2 FQGTGA. V shed 2 bases and J shed 2 bases, with 11 bases lying between them. The CDR3 has 15 amino acids. Isolated RNA was reverse transcribed in full, so expressed TCRB transcripts were sequenced. Here immunoSEQ multiplex PCR was the method, and the copy in TCRdb shows in-frame clones only, minus some. The table lists roughly 230,000 clones, 11% of them singletons. V is TRBV7-3 and J is TRBJ2-3, with no clear D. Sequenced sample: naive CD4+ T cells from blood. This TCR came from a man aged 25-45 years with type 1 diabetes. This CDR3 reads CASSLAAVDTDTQYF. The CDR3 nucleotides are TGTGCCAGCAGCTTAGCGGCAGTTGACACAGATACGCAGTATTTT. The whole variable domain, remainder taken from reference TRBV7-3 and TRBJ2-3, is GAGVSQTPSNKVTEKGKYVELRCDPISGHTALYWYRQSLGQGPEFLIYFQGTGAADDSGLPNDRFFAVRPEGSVSTLKIQRTERGDSAVYLCASSLAAVDTDTQYFGPGTRLTVL.